These 17 T cell receptor beta chains came from one sample sequenced in a study of identifying expanded T cells in peripheral blood. This table comes from immunoSEQ multiplex PCR, and its TCRdb copy is limited to in-frame clones, with some not included. The repertoire holds more than 50,000 clones, with about 80% as singletons. The source material was blood. The source of these receptors is a person aged 18 to 70 in good health.

The CDR3 here is CASSLSGATNYGYTF. The CDR3 DNA reads as TGTGCCAGCAGCCTGAGCGGGGCCACTAACTATGGCTACACCTTC. The gene calls are TRBV5-5 and TRBJ1-2; a weak D match, TRBD1 (5 bases). Trimming cost V 4 bases and J 0 bases, with 13 bases left between them. There are 15 residues in the CDR3. CDR1 and CDR2 (germline): SGHKS, YYEKEE (reference sequence).

V usage is TRBV7-9 and J usage is TRBJ2-5; D perhaps matches TRBD2 (6 bases). The CDR3 has 17 amino acids. Germline V CDR1 and CDR2: SEHNR, FQNEAQ (reference sequence). V gave up 2 bases and J gave up 4 bases, with 20 bases separating them. The CDR3 loop is CASSLHGRVAGRETQYF. CDR3 sequence (DNA): TGTGCCAGCAGCTTACATGGCCGGGTTGCGGGACGAGAGACCCAGTACTTC.

The rearrangement uses TRBV18 and TRBJ2-7; D unclear. Trimming left V 3 bases short and J 3 bases short, with 12 bases between. This CDR3 spans 14 amino acids. Germline V gene sequence: CDR1 KGHSH, CDR2 LQKENI. The CDR3 DNA reads as TGTGCCAGCTCACCCGAAACATATCACTACGAGCAGTACTTC. This sequence encodes CASSPETYHYEQYF.

V and J are TRBV9 and TRBJ2-1, with D perhaps TRBD1 or TRBD2 (6 bases each). Germline values: CDR1 SGDLS, CDR2 YYNGEE. Between the trimmed V and J ends, which lost 4 bases and 6 bases, there was a span of 14 bases. This CDR3 region has 14 residues. CDR3 bases: TGTGCCAGCAGCCCAGGAGGGGGAGGCAATGAGCAGTTCTTC. Translated: CASSPGGGGNEQFF. Full variable domain (missing parts from reference TRBV9 and TRBJ2-1): DSGVTQTPKHLITATGQRVTLRCSPRSGDLSVYWYQQSLDQGLQFLIQYYNGEERAKGNILERFSAQQFPDLHSELNLSSLELGDSALYFCASSPGGGGNEQFFGPGTRLTVL.

The rearrangement joins TRBV12-5 to TRBJ1-1, with D perhaps matching TRBD1 (6 bases). Germline values: CDR1 LGHNT, CDR2 FRNRAP. With 2 bases removed from V and 0 bases from J, the gap between germline ends came to 22 bases. The CDR3 sequence is 19 residues long. CDR3 coding DNA: TGTGCTAGTGGTTTGAATATCGGGGGAAGGGGGTTAATGAACACTGAAGCTTTCTTT. Its translation: CASGLNIGGRGLMNTEAFF.

The V and J genes are TRBV4-2 and TRBJ1-1, with TRBD1 matching over 7 bases. Germline trimming cut 4 bases from V and 3 bases from J; bases unmatched to any gene: 5. The germline gives CDR1 LGHNA, CDR2 YNFKEQ. CDR3 length equals 14 residues. Written as DNA, the CDR3 is TGTGCCAGCAGCCCGTCGGGACAGTACACTGAAGCTTTCTTT. This translates into CASSPSGQYTEAFF.

This clone appeared once. This chain joins TRBV29-1 and TRBJ2-2; D perhaps matches TRBD2 (5 bases). V was cut by 4 bases and J by 4 bases, with 7 bases left in between. The germline CDR1 and CDR2 sequences are SQVTM and ANQGSEA. This CDR3 comprises 12 residues. The CDR3 loop is CSVGRSTGELFF. The CDR3 region has the DNA TGCAGCGTTGGGAGGAGCACCGGGGAGCTGTTTTTT.

V is TRBV5-6 and J is TRBJ2-5; D is ambiguous. V was trimmed by 4 bases and J by 5 bases, leaving 15 bases between them. CDR1 and CDR2 (germline): SGHDT, YYEEEE. The CDR3 totals 14 residues. In nucleotides, the CDR3 is TGTGCCAGCAGCGGAAAGACTCCCTGGGAGACCCAGTACTTC. It codes for CASSGKTPWETQYF.

V gene TRBV19 combines with J gene TRBJ2-2, with 7 positions matching TRBD2. Per germline, CDR1 LNHDA and CDR2 SQIVND (reference sequence). The CDR3 is 16 amino acids. The V gene end was trimmed by 1 base and the J gene end by 1 base; junction bases not matched to a gene: 3. The CDR3: CASSIGLAVNTGELFF. The CDR3 region has the DNA TGTGCCAGTAGTATAGGCCTAGCGGTGAACACCGGGGAGCTGTTTTTT.

The rearrangement uses TRBV28 and TRBJ2-4; TRBD1 aligns across 7 bases. CDR3 length: 14 residues. V lost 5 bases and J lost 5; bases outside the gene matches: 6. From germline, CDR1 is MDHEN and CDR2 SYDVKM. The CDR3 region has the DNA TGTGCCAGCAGTAACCGGGACAGTGAAAACATTCAGTACTTC. This codes for CASSNRDSENIQYF.

The chain has TRBV9 and TRBJ1-1; no reliable D call. V lost 0 bases, J lost 3 bases, and 9 bases lay in between. This CDR3 spans 14 amino acids. CDR1 and CDR2 (germline): SGDLS, YYNGEE. CDR3 nucleotide sequence: TGTGCCAGCAGCGTAGGTCCCGGGGACACTGAAGCTTTCTTT. This gives the protein CASSVGPGDTEAFF.

The CDR3 nucleotides are TGTGCCAGTAGTCCACGTCAGGGGGCCTACGAGCAGTACTTC. Translation gives CASSPRQGAYEQYF. The chain is built from TRBV19 and TRBJ2-7; 7 nucleotides line up with TRBD1. V dropped 5 bases and J dropped 2; count of bases not matched to a gene: 6. Germline V gene data show CDR1 as LNHDA and CDR2 as SQIVND (reference sequence). The CDR3 consists of 14 residues.

The chain is built from TRBV5-1 and TRBJ1-1; D may be TRBD1 (6 bases). The CDR3 is made up of 16 amino acids. Looked up from germline, CDR1 is SGHRS and CDR2 is YFSETQ. The V end was cut by 0 bases, the J end by 5 bases, with 17 bases between. The CDR3 loop reads CASSLVPGGRKTEAFF. DNA of the CDR3: TGCGCCAGCAGCTTGGTTCCTGGGGGGCGTAAAACTGAAGCTTTCTTT.

This chain links TRBV5-4 with TRBJ2-7, with 8 positions matching TRBD2. This CDR3 is 17 amino acids long. V shed 0 bases, J shed 0 bases, and the junction held 8 bases outside the gene matches. Germline CDR1 and CDR2: SGHNT and YYREEE (reference sequence). This chain's CDR3 is CASSLGSGTPSSYEQYF. The DNA for the CDR3 is TGTGCCAGCAGCTTGGGTAGCGGGACGCCCAGCTCCTACGAGCAGTACTTC.

The chain combines TRBV2 with TRBJ2-5; a weak D match, TRBD1 (7 bases). The V end lost 2 bases, the J end lost 2 bases, and 18 bases lay between the germline ends. Looked up from germline, CDR1 is SNHLY and CDR2 is FYNNEI. The CDR3 has 17 residues. The CDR3 region has the DNA TGTGCCAGCAGTGAAAGGGGCGGGACAGCAAAACAAGAGACCCAGTACTTC. It encodes CASSERGGTAKQETQYF.

This chain uses TRBV29-1 with TRBJ2-5, with TRBD1 as a possible D gene (6 bases). CDR1 and CDR2 (germline): SQVTM, ANQGSEA. V was pared by 4 bases and J by 4 bases, with 10 bases between. CDR3 size: 12 residues. CDR3 in amino acids: CSVGRGGETQYF. The CDR3 DNA reads TGCAGCGTTGGAAGAGGGGGAGAGACCCAGTACTTC.

The chain joins TRBV30 to TRBJ1-1, with D uncertain. Per the germline V gene, CDR1 is GTSNPN and CDR2 is SVGIG (reference sequence). The CDR3 is 13 amino acids. The germline V and J ends were trimmed by 3 bases and 5 bases, with 13 bases remaining between them. The CDR3 here is CAWRESAGTEAFF. The CDR3 DNA follows: TGTGCCTGGAGGGAATCTGCGGGGACTGAAGCTTTCTTT.